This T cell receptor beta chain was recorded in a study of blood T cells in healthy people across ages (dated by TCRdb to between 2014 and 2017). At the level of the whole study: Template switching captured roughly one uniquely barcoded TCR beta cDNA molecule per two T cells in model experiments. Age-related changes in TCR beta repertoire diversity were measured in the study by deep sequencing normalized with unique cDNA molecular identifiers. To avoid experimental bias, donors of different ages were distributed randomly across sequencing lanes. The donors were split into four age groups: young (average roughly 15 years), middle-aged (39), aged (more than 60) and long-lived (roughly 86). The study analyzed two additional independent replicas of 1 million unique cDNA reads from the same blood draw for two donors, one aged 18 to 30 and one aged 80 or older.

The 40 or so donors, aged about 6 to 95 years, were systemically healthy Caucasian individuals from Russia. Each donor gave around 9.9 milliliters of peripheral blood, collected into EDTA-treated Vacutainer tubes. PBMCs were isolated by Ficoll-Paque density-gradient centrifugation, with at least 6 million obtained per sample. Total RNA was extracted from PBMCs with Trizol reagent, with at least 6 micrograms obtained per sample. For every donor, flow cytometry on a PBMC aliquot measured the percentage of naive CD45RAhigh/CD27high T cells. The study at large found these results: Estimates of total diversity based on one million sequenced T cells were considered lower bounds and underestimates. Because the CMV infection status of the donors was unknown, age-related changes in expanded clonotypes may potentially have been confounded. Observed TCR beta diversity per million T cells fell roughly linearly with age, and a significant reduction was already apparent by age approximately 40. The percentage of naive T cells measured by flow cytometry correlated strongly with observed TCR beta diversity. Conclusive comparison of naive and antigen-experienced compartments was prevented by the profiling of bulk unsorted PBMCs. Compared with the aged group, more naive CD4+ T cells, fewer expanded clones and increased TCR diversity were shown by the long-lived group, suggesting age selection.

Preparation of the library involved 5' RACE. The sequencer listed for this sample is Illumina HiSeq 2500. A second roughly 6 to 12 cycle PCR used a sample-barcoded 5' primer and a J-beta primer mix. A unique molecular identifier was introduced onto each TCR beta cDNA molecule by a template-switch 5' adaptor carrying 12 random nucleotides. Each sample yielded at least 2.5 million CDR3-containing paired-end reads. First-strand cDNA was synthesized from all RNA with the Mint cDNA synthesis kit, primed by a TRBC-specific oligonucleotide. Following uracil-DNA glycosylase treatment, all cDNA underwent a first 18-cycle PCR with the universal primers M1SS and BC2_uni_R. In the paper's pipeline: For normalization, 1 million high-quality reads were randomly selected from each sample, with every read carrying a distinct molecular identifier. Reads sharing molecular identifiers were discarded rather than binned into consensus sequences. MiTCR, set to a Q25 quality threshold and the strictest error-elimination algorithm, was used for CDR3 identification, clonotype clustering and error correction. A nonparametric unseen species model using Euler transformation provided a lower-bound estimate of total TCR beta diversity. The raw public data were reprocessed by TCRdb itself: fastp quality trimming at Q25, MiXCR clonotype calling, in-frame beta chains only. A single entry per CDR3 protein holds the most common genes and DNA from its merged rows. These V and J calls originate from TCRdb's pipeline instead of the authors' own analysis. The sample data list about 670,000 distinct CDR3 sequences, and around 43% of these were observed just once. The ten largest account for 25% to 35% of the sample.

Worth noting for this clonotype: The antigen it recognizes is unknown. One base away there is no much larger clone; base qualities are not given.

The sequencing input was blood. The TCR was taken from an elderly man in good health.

CDR3 sequence: CASSPVGVNGYEQYF. The nucleotide sequence is TGTGCCAGCTCACCAGTTGGAGTAAACGGCTACGAGCAGTACTTC. Recombination connected TRBV18 to TRBJ2-7; the D gene is unclear. Including the terminal cysteine and phenylalanine, the CDR3 comprises 15 residues. Here the CDR3 DNA is all that survives: 45 bases in frame from base 1. V loses 2 bases of germline sequence and J loses 3 bases, and the interval between the two ends is 14 bases. Looking up the germline V gene yields CDR1 KGHSH and CDR2 LQKENI.